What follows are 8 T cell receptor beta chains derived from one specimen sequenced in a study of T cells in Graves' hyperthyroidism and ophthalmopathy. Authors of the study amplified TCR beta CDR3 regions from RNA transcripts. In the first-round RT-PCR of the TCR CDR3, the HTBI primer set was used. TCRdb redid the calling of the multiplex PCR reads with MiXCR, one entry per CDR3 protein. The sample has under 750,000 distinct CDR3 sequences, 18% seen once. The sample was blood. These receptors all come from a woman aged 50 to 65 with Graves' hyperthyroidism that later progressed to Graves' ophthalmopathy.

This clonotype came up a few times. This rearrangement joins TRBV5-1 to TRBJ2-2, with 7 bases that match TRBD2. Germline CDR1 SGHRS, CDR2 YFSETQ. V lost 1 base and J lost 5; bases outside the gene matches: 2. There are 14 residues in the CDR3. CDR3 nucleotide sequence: TGCGCCAGCAGCTTGCGGGGGGAAACCGGGGAGCTGTTTTTT. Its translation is CASSLRGETGELFF.

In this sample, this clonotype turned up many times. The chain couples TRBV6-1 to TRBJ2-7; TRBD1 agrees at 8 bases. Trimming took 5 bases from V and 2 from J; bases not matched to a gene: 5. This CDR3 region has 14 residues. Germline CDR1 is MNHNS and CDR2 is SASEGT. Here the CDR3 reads CASSSGQGTYEQYF. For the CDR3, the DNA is TGTGCCAGCAGTTCCGGACAGGGAACCTACGAGCAGTACTTC.

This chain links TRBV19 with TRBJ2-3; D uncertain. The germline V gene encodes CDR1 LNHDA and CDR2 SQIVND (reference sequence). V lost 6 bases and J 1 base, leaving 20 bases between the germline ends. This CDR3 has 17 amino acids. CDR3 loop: CASSKPPNRQGTDTQYF. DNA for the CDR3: TGTGCCAGTAGCAAGCCTCCCAATCGTCAGGGCACAGATACGCAGTATTTT. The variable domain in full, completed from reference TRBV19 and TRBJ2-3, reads DGGITQSPKYLFRKEGQNVTLSCEQNLNHDAMYWYRQDPGQGLRLIYYSQIVNDFQKGDIAEGYSVSREKKESFPLTVTSAQKNPTAFYLCASSKPPNRQGTDTQYFGPGTRLTVL.

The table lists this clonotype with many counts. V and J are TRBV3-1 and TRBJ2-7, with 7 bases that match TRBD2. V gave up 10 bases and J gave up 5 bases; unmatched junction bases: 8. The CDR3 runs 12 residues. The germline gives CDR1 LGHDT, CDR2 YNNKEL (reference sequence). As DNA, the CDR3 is TGTGCCACGGGCGGGGGATTCCACGAGCAGTACTTC. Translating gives CATGGGFHEQYF.

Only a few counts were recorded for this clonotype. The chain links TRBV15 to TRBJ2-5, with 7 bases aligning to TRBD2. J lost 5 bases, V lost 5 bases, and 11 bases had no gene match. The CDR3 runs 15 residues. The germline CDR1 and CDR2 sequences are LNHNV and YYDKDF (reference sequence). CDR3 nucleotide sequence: TGTGCCACCAGCTGGGGACTACCCTCTTTTGAGACCCAGTACTTC. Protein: CATSWGLPSFETQYF.

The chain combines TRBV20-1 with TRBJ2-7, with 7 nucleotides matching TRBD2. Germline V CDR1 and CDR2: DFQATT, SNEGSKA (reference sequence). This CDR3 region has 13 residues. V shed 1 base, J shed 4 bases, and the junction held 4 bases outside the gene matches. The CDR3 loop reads CSARAGGGYEQYF. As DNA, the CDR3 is TGCAGTGCTAGAGCGGGGGGTGGTTACGAGCAGTACTTC.

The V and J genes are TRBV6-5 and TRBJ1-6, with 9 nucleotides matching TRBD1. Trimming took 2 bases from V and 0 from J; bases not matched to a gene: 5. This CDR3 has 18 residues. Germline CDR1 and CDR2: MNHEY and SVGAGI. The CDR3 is CASSYAGTGSSYNSPLHF. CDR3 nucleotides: TGTGCCAGCAGTTACGCCGGGACAGGGAGCTCCTATAATTCACCCCTCCACTTT.

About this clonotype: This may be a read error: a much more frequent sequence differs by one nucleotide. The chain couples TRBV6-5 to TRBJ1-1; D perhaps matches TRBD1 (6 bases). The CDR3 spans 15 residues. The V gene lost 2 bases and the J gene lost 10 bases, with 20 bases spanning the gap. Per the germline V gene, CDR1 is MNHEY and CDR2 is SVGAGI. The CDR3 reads CASSYDYRVGSVAFF. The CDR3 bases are TGTGCCAGCAGTTACGACTACAGGGTTGGCTCTGTAGCTTTCTTT.